These 9 T cell receptor beta chains were sequenced from one sample in a study of blood T cells in healthy people across ages. A sample-barcoded 5' primer and a J-beta primer mix were used in a second PCR of about 7 to 12 cycles. Using its own MiXCR run on the 5' RACE reads, TCRdb lists one record per CDR3 protein. Among about 1,500,000 distinct CDR3 sequences listed, 28% were seen once. Source material: blood. The source of these receptors is a woman aged 25 to 39 in good health.

This clonotype was observed a few times. This chain uses TRBV7-9 with TRBJ1-4; D might be TRBD1 (5 bases). CDR1 is SEHNR and CDR2 is FQNEAQ in the germline V gene (reference sequence). Trimming took off 1 base at V and 0 bases at J, with 12 bases between the two ends. The CDR3 consists of 17 residues. CDR3 in amino acids: CASSLGTGSPTNEKLFF. The CDR3 region has the DNA TGTGCCAGCAGCTTAGGTACAGGAAGTCCAACTAATGAAAAACTGTTTTTT.

V gene TRBV14 combines with J gene TRBJ2-1; unclear D gene. This CDR3 has 15 residues. Germline V gene data show CDR1 as SGHDN and CDR2 as FVKESK. V was shortened by 4 bases and J by 2 bases, with 12 bases between the two germline ends. The DNA for the CDR3 is TGTGCCAGCAGCCCCCGGAATCAACCCTACAATGAGCAGTTCTTC. Its protein product is CASSPRNQPYNEQFF.

This clonotype was counted a few times. The DNA for the CDR3 is TGTGCCAGCAGCTTGGCCGGTGGGCAGAACTACGAGCAGTACTTC. It codes for CASSLAGGQNYEQYF. The chain combines TRBV5-5 with TRBJ2-7; D is undetermined. CDR1 is SGHKS and CDR2 is YYEKEE in the germline V gene (reference sequence). The V gene lost 0 bases and the J gene lost 3 bases, with 13 bases spanning the gap. The CDR3 covers 15 residues.

This chain joins TRBV10-3 and TRBJ2-7; 7 nucleotides agree with TRBD1. The CDR3 spans 13 residues. The germline gives CDR1 ENHRY, CDR2 SYGVKD. CDR3 amino acids: CTTTGQFSYEQYF. The CDR3 nucleotides read TGTACCACAACGGGACAGTTCTCCTACGAGCAGTACTTC.

The table lists this clonotype with a few counts. The chain links TRBV24-1 to TRBJ1-2; a possible D gene is TRBD1 (5 bases). The CDR3 has 15 residues. The ends were cut back, 2 bases at V and 2 bases at J, with 11 bases in the middle. Germline assignment: CDR1 KGHDR and CDR2 SFDVKD. CDR3 sequence (DNA): TGTGCCACCAGTGATTCCGGGGACCCCAACTATGGCTACACCTTC. Translating gives CATSDSGDPNYGYTF.

Many counts were recorded for this clonotype. The rearrangement uses TRBV2 and TRBJ2-5; the match to TRBD2 covers 11 bases. This CDR3 region has 17 residues. Germline CDR1 reads SNHLY; CDR2 reads FYNNEI. V shed 1 base, J shed 2 bases, and the junction held 6 bases outside the gene matches. For the CDR3, the DNA is TGTGCCAGCAGTGAAGGGCTAGCGGGAGGTACGCAAGAGACCCAGTACTTC. Translated: CASSEGLAGGTQETQYF.

The rearrangement links TRBV2 to TRBJ2-1, with D possibly being TRBD2 (6 bases). CDR3 length equals 14 residues. Deletions cut 10 bases from V and 3 bases from J, with 16 bases between. Looked up from germline, CDR1 is SNHLY and CDR2 is FYNNEI. Here the CDR3 reads CATTPSAFYNEQFF. The CDR3 nucleotides read TGTGCCACTACTCCTAGCGCCTTCTACAATGAGCAGTTCTTC.

The chain uses TRBV5-1 and TRBJ2-1, with TRBD2 matching 14 bases. The V gene end was trimmed by 4 bases and the J gene end by 0 bases; junction bases not matched to a gene: 6. The V gene's germline CDR1 is SGHRS and CDR2 YFSETQ. The CDR3 has 18 residues. The CDR3 spells CASSSRLAGGGSYNEQFF. The DNA for the CDR3 is TGCGCCAGCAGCAGCAGACTAGCGGGGGGGGGCTCCTACAATGAGCAGTTCTTC. Full variable domain (remainder filled in from reference TRBV5-1 and TRBJ2-1): KAGVTQTPRYLIKTRGQQVTLSCSPISGHRSVSWYQQTPGQGLQFLFEYFSETQRNKGNFPGRFSGRQFSNSRSEMNVSTLELGDSALYLCASSSRLAGGGSYNEQFFGPGTRLTVL.

This clonotype came up a few times. The genes are TRBV5-6 and TRBJ2-2; 16 bases align to TRBD2. The CDR3 has 18 amino acids. Trimming at V came to 2 bases and at J to 5 bases, leaving 6 bases not matched to a gene. The germline V gene has CDR1 SGHDT and CDR2 YYEEEE. CDR3 region: CASSFGTSGRARTGELFF. CDR3 coding DNA: TGTGCCAGCAGCTTCGGGACTAGCGGGAGGGCTCGTACCGGGGAGCTGTTTTTT.